This is a list of T cell receptor beta chains from one sample in a study of long-term antiretroviral therapy in people with HIV. Method: immunoSEQ multiplex PCR; TCRdb's copy keeps in-frame clones and lacks some. The table records approximately 18,000 clones, approximately 93% of them present only once. Source: unsorted PBMCs, taken 0.6 years after starting antiretroviral therapy. The receptors were gathered from a woman aged 40 to 55 with HIV. The CDR3 runs from the conserved cysteine through the conserved F or W. Each record gives: CDR3 DNA, CDR3 protein, D gene, clone size, V gene, J gene. A D gene is named only where the DNA matches it firmly. Part of the rows lack a size; the others show once, few, many or a class for expanded clones.

CDR3nt: TGCGCCAGCAGCTTGTTTGGGACAGCCCAAGAGACCCAGTACTTC; CDR3aa: CASSLFGTAQETQYF; d_gene: TRBD1; abundance: NA; v_gene: TRBV5-1; j_gene: TRBJ2-5
CDR3nt: TGTGCCAGCAGCTTAGAAGTTTCGGGGGGCACTGAAGCTTTCTTT; CDR3aa: CASSLEVSGGTEAFF; d_gene: NA; abundance: NA; v_gene: TRBV7-2; j_gene: TRBJ1-1
CDR3nt: TGTGCCAGCAGTTGGCGGATCAGCTCCTACGAGCAGTACTTC; CDR3aa: CASSWRISSYEQYF; d_gene: NA; abundance: NA; v_gene: TRBV27; j_gene: TRBJ2-7
CDR3nt: TGTGCCATCAGGGGCCAGGGGGCGAGTGGAGGCTCTGGAAACACCATATATTTT; CDR3aa: CAIRGQGASGGSGNTIYF; d_gene: TRBD1; abundance: NA; v_gene: TRBV10-3; j_gene: TRBJ1-3
CDR3nt: TGTGCCAGTAAGGACACGGACTTTAGAGGAGGCTACACCTTC; CDR3aa: CASKDTDFRGGYTF; d_gene: NA; abundance: NA; v_gene: TRBV19; j_gene: TRBJ1-2
CDR3nt: TGTGCCAGCAGCGTAGGGACAGCCCGCGAGCAGTACTTC; CDR3aa: CASSVGTAREQYF; d_gene: TRBD1; abundance: NA; v_gene: TRBV7-2; j_gene: TRBJ2-7
CDR3nt: TGTGCCATCAGTGATGGACAGGGGGCCGGGAACACTGAAGCTTTCTTT; CDR3aa: CAISDGQGAGNTEAFF; d_gene: TRBD1; abundance: NA; v_gene: TRBV10-3; j_gene: TRBJ1-1
CDR3nt: TGTGCCAGCACCCTTGCCATTAACTATGGCTACACCTTC; CDR3aa: CASTLAINYGYTF; d_gene: NA; abundance: once; v_gene: TRBV7-2; j_gene: TRBJ1-2
CDR3nt: TGTGCCAGCAGCCCTCCCCTAGCGGGGGGCCGCTACGAGCAGTACTTC; CDR3aa: CASSPPLAGGRYEQYF; d_gene: TRBD2; abundance: NA; v_gene: TRBV7-3; j_gene: TRBJ2-7
CDR3nt: TGTGCCAGCAGCTTAGTGGGACAGGGAACACCCCTCCACTTT; CDR3aa: CASSLVGQGTPLHF; d_gene: TRBD1; abundance: NA; v_gene: TRBV7-2; j_gene: TRBJ1-6
CDR3nt: TGTGCCAGCAGCTGGGGGGCCCCCGGGGAGCTGTTTTTT; CDR3aa: CASSWGAPGELFF; d_gene: NA; abundance: NA; v_gene: TRBV14; j_gene: TRBJ2-2
CDR3nt: TGTGCCAGCAGCTTGGGGCGGGGGAACGAGCAGTACTTC; CDR3aa: CASSLGRGNEQYF; d_gene: TRBD2; abundance: NA; v_gene: TRBV7-2; j_gene: TRBJ2-7
CDR3nt: TGTGCCAGCTCACCAGAAGGGTCGGAAGGCTACACCTTC; CDR3aa: CASSPEGSEGYTF; d_gene: NA; abundance: once; v_gene: TRBV18; j_gene: TRBJ1-2
CDR3nt: TGTGCCAGCAGCCCGGCGGGGGGCTCTGGGGCCAACGTCCTGACTTTC; CDR3aa: CASSPAGGSGANVLTF; d_gene: TRBD2; abundance: NA; v_gene: TRBV5-4; j_gene: TRBJ2-6
CDR3nt: TGTGCCAGCAGCTTGGGGGGTGGCTACGAGCAGTACTTC; CDR3aa: CASSLGGGYEQYF; d_gene: NA; abundance: NA; v_gene: TRBV5-6; j_gene: TRBJ2-7
CDR3nt: TGTGCCATCAATCTCGCAGGGGGTGGTAATGGCTACACCTTC; CDR3aa: CAINLAGGGNGYTF; d_gene: TRBD1; abundance: NA; v_gene: TRBV10-3; j_gene: TRBJ1-2
CDR3nt: TGTGCCAGCAGTTCGCGGGCCGGGGTGAATGGCTACACCTTC; CDR3aa: CASSSRAGVNGYTF; d_gene: NA; abundance: NA; v_gene: TRBV6-5; j_gene: TRBJ1-2
CDR3nt: TGCGCCAGCAGCTTAGGGACAGGCAATCAGCCCCAGCATTTT; CDR3aa: CASSLGTGNQPQHF; d_gene: TRBD1; abundance: NA; v_gene: TRBV5-1; j_gene: TRBJ1-5
CDR3nt: TGTGCCAGCAGTGAAATGGGGACTAGCGGTAGTGAGACCCAGTACTTC; CDR3aa: CASSEMGTSGSETQYF; d_gene: TRBD2; abundance: NA; v_gene: TRBV6-1; j_gene: TRBJ2-5
CDR3nt: TGTGCCATCAGAAAGGGACAGGGCATCGGGAACACTGAAGCTTTCTTT; CDR3aa: CAIRKGQGIGNTEAFF; d_gene: TRBD1; abundance: NA; v_gene: TRBV10-3; j_gene: TRBJ1-1
CDR3nt: TGTGCCAGCAGCGTAGGCCCCCCGGGACAGGGCGCTGAAGCTTTCTTT; CDR3aa: CASSVGPPGQGAEAFF; d_gene: TRBD1; abundance: NA; v_gene: TRBV9; j_gene: TRBJ1-1
CDR3nt: TGTGCCAGCTCACCACCCGGGCTCAGCACAGATACGCAGTATTTT; CDR3aa: CASSPPGLSTDTQYF; d_gene: NA; abundance: once; v_gene: TRBV18; j_gene: TRBJ2-3